This TCR beta chain was sequenced during a study of chemoradiotherapy in HPV16-positive cancers. TCRdb's table, derived via immunoSEQ multiplex PCR, lists solely in-frame clones and lacks some. The sample lists about 6,400 clones, roughly 80% occurring once. The receptor was isolated from a human donor with HPV-associated anogenital cancer. The source material was tumor tissue, sampled from a patient who underwent chemoradiotherapy.

This CDR3 reads CASSPRDRAYEQYF. The DNA for the CDR3 is TGTGCCAGCAGCCCACGGGACAGGGCTTACGAGCAGTACTTC. The V and J genes are TRBV7-2 and TRBJ2-7; 9 bases are shared with TRBD1. The CDR3 is made up of 14 amino acids. J lost 4 bases, V lost 5 bases, and 6 bases had no gene match. Germline values: CDR1 SGHTA, CDR2 FQGNSA.